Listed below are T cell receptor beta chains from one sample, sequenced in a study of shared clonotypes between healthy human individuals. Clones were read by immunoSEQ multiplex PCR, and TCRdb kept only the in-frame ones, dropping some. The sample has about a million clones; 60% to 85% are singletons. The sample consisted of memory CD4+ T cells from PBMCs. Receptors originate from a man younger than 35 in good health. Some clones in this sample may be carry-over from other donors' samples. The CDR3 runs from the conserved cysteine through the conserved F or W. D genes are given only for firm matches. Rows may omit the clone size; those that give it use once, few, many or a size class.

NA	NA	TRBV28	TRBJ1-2	TGTGCCAGCAGCCCCCGCCGCCTCTATGGCTACACCTTC	CASSPRRLYGYTF
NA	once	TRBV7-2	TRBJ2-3	TGTGCCAGCAGCCTGCTACCCCCTTTAGCGGTTGGGGCAGATACGCAGTATTTT	CASSLLPPLAVGADTQYF
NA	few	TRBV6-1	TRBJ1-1	TGTGCCAGCAGTGGTCAGGGAAGGACTGAAGCTTTCTTT	CASSGQGRTEAFF
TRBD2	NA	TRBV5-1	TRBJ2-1	TGCGCCAGCAGAGCGGGAGACAACAATGAGCAGTTCTTC	CASRAGDNNEQFF
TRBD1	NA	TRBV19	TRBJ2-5	TGTGCCAGTAGTGCGACAGGGGGCAGACAAGAGACCCAGTACTTC	CASSATGGRQETQYF
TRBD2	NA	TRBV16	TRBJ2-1	TGTGCCAGCAGCCCTAGCGGGAGCGCCATCGATGAGCAGTTCTTC	CASSPSGSAIDEQFF
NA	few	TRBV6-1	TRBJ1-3	TGTGCCAGCAGGGGGGACCTAGGGGGAAACACCATATATTTT	CASRGDLGGNTIYF
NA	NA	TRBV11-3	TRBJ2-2	TGTGCCAGCAGTTTAGCGGCTAACACCGGGGAGCTGTTTTTT	CASSLAANTGELFF
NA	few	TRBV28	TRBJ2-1	TGTGCCACCGGTAATGAGCAGTTCTTC	CATGNEQFF
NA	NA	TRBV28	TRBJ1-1	TGTGCCAGCATCATATCTCCGACAGACACTGAAGCTTTCTTT	CASIISPTDTEAFF
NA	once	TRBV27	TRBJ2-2	TGTGCCAGCAGTTGGTGGGCGACCGGGGAGCTGTTTTTT	CASSWWATGELFF
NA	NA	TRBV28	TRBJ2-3	TGTGCCAGCAGTTTATCGCCAGATACGCAGTATTTT	CASSLSPDTQYF
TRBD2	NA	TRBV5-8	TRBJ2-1	TGTGCCAGCAGCTTGGGACTAGCGGGACCATACAATGAGCAGTTCTTC	CASSLGLAGPYNEQFF
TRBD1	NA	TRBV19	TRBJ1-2	TGTGCCAGTAGTACCGGACAGGGGGGGGCCTATGGCTACACCTTC	CASSTGQGGAYGYTF
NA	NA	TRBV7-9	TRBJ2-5	TGTGCCAGCAGCTTAGTGGCAGCAGAGACCCAGTACTTC	CASSLVAAETQYF
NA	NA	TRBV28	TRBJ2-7	TGTGCCAGCACCCCAAACTCCTACGAGCAGTACTTC	CASTPNSYEQYF
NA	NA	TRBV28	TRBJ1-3	TGTGCCAGCACCCTGGAGGGAGGGGGAAACACCATATATTTT	CASTLEGGGNTIYF
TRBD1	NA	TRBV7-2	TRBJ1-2	TGTGCCAGCAGCACCACAGGGGGCAACTATGGCTACACCTTC	CASSTTGGNYGYTF
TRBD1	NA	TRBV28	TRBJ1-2	TGTGCCAGCAGCTCATTGGGGACAGGATTTAACTATGGCTACACCTTC	CASSSLGTGFNYGYTF
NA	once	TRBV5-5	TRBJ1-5	TGTGCCAGCAGCTTGGATCTGAGCAATCAGCCCCAGCATTTT	CASSLDLSNQPQHF
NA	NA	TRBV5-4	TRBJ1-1	TGTGCCAGCAGCCCGGGGCCTTCTGGGTCGAACACTGAAGCTTTCTTT	CASSPGPSGSNTEAFF